What follows are 10 T cell receptor beta chains derived from one specimen sequenced in a study of T cells in localized non-small cell lung cancer. The table came from immunoSEQ multiplex PCR; TCRdb's copy has only in-frame clones and leaves some out. The sample lists about 2,600 clones, 22% seen once, with under 8.5% in the top ten. Material: lung tumor tissue, obtained before any cancer treatment. All receptors come from a male donor at least 60 years old with stage III squamous cell lung carcinoma.

This clone was counted only a few times. The CDR3 here is CASSYDRDRETQYF. The DNA of the CDR3 is TGTGCCAGCAGTTACGACAGGGATCGTGAGACCCAGTACTTC. The chain employs TRBV6-8 and TRBJ2-5; 7 nucleotides agree with TRBD1. The CDR3 length is 14 residues. V was clipped by 2 bases and J by 5 bases; unmatched bases: 5. Germline CDR1 and CDR2: MNHGY and SAAAGT.

The chain carries TRBV6-8 and TRBJ1-1; TRBD1 agrees at 7 bases. This CDR3 has 15 amino acids. The V and J ends lost 10 bases and 1 base, in that order; junction bases with no gene match: 12. In germline, CDR1 is MNHGY, CDR2 SAAAGT. The CDR3 here is CAIRSSGTENTEAFF. The DNA for the CDR3 is TGTGCCATCAGGTCCTCCGGGACAGAGAACACTGAAGCTTTCTTT.

This chain connects TRBV29-1 to TRBJ1-5; TRBD1 agrees at 7 bases. Germline V lookup: CDR1 SQVTM, CDR2 ANQGSEA. J was trimmed by 5 bases and V by 4 bases; bases with no gene match: 8. CDR3 length equals 14 residues. The chain's CDR3 is CSVANEGGHQPQHF. The CDR3 DNA follows: TGCAGCGTTGCAAATGAAGGGGGCCATCAGCCCCAGCATTTT.

This clone was detected only a few times. At one end, the junction sequence differs from germline, possibly due to a read error. The CDR3 region has the DNA TGTGCCATCAGTGTAGCAGGGCGGGACACTGAAGCTTTCTTT. This sequence encodes CAISVAGRDTEAFF. This chain links TRBV6-8 with TRBJ1-1; D is possibly TRBD1 (5 bases). The germline CDR1 and CDR2 sequences are MNHGY and SAAAGT. The CDR3 is 14 amino acids.

The CDR3 loop is CASSLRTAGYGYTF. The DNA of the CDR3 is TGTGCCAGCAGCCTGAGGACAGCGGGCTATGGCTACACCTTC. The V gene is TRBV11-3, the J gene TRBJ1-2; possible D gene TRBD1, 6 bases. Trimming shortened V by 5 bases and J by 4 bases, and 14 bases separated the two germline ends. The germline V gene has CDR1 SGHNT and CDR2 YENEEA. The CDR3 loop spans 14 amino acids. The full variable domain, completed using reference TRBV11-3 and TRBJ1-2, is EAGVVQSPRYKIIEKKQPVAFWCNPISGHNTLYWYLQNLGQGPELLIRYENEEAVDDSQLPKDRFSAERLKGVDSTLKIQPAELGDSAVYLCASSLRTAGYGYTFGSGTRLTVV.

This chain joins TRBV9 and TRBJ1-2; D remains ambiguous. The V end was cut by 1 base, the J end by 4 bases, with 11 bases between. This CDR3 spans 14 amino acids. Per the germline V gene, CDR1 is SGDLS and CDR2 is YYNGEE. CDR3 sequence reads: CASSVSMRSYGYTF. As DNA, the CDR3 is TGTGCCAGCAGCGTATCGATGAGGAGCTATGGCTACACCTTC.

The rearrangement links TRBV19 to TRBJ2-5; TRBD2 aligns across 12 bases. This CDR3 comprises 13 residues. Germline CDR1 and CDR2: LNHDA and SQIVND (reference sequence). V dropped 6 bases and J dropped 5; count of bases not matched to a gene: 1. The CDR3, as DNA: TGTGCCAGTAGCGGGACTAGCGGGGAGACCCAGTACTTC. The encoded protein is CASSGTSGETQYF.

This clone was found a few times. This chain joins TRBV4-1 and TRBJ1-5; D perhaps matches TRBD1 (5 bases). There are 16 residues in the CDR3. Germline-derived CDR1 and CDR2 are MGHRA and YSYEKL. V was clipped by 3 bases and J by 1 base, with 13 bases between them. The CDR3: CASSHAWGESNQPQHF. The CDR3 region has the DNA TGCGCCAGCAGCCACGCGTGGGGCGAAAGCAATCAGCCCCAGCATTTT.

In its sample, this clone is medium-sized. This rearrangement joins TRBV9 to TRBJ1-2, with D perhaps matching TRBD1 (6 bases). The CDR3 runs 13 residues. Germline CDR1 reads SGDLS; CDR2 reads YYNGEE. V was pared by 0 bases and J by 8 bases, with 11 bases between. The CDR3, as DNA: TGTGCCAGCAGCGTAGATAGGGGGTACGGCTACACCTTC. Translation: CASSVDRGYGYTF.

This clone appeared a few times. At one end, the junction sequence differs from germline, possibly due to a read error. The V and J genes are TRBV6-8 and TRBJ1-1; possible D gene TRBD1, 5 bases. The germline CDR1 and CDR2 sequences are MNHGY and SAAAGT. The CDR3 runs to 14 residues. CDR3 protein: CAISGAGSHTEAFF. In nucleotides, the CDR3 is TGTGCCATCAGTGGGGCAGGCTCCCACACTGAAGCTTTCTTT.